A single T cell receptor beta chain is shown here with its context. This sample was included in a study of control samples from healthy donors and cancer patients. V lost 3 bases and J lost 0, with 12 bases in between. This CDR3 region has 15 residues. CDR1 and CDR2 from the germline V gene are MGHRA and YSYEKL. Repertoires were generated with immunoSEQ multiplex PCR, while TCRdb's copy carries only in-frame clones and drops some. Of roughly 52,000 clones listed, roughly 94% are singletons. The V and J genes are TRBV4-1 and TRBJ2-7; the D gene could be TRBD1 or TRBD2 (5 bases each). The receptor's source is a man aged 30-40 years in good health. Material for sequencing was blood. The CDR3 sequence is CASSHVRDDSYEQYF. The CDR3 DNA is TGCGCCAGCAGCCATGTCCGGGACGACTCCTACGAGCAGTACTTC.